A selection of T cell receptor beta chains follows, all from one sample in a study of T cells in Graves' hyperthyroidism and ophthalmopathy. TCRdb passed the multiplex PCR reads through MiXCR, listing each CDR3 protein once. This sample yields some 650,000 distinct CDR3 sequences, of which approximately 15% are seen a single time; roughly 3.3% belongs to the top ten. The sample taken for sequencing was blood. These receptors were collected from a middle-aged woman with Graves' ophthalmopathy. Both conserved end residues are part of each CDR3. D genes are given only for firm matches. Where a row states a size, it is once, few, many or the class of an expanded clone; other rows omit it.

D gene: TRBD2; V gene: TRBV28; J gene: TRBJ2-7; clone size: many; CDR3 DNA: TGTGCCAGCACTAAACTAGCGTCCTACGAGCAGTACTTC; CDR3 protein: CASTKLASYEQYF
D gene: NA; V gene: TRBV28; J gene: TRBJ2-5; clone size: many; CDR3 DNA: TGTGCCAGCAGTTTTCTGGTTGAGACCCAGTACTTC; CDR3 protein: CASSFLVETQYF
D gene: NA; V gene: TRBV28; J gene: TRBJ2-5; clone size: NA; CDR3 DNA: TGTGCCAGCAGTTTATCGGTGGGAGCTGGGGTAGAGACCCAGTACTTC; CDR3 protein: CASSLSVGAGVETQYF
D gene: NA; V gene: TRBV27; J gene: TRBJ2-2; clone size: NA; CDR3 DNA: TGTGCCAGCAGTTTAGCTGGGGGCGAGTACACCGGGGAGCTGTTTTTT; CDR3 protein: CASSLAGGEYTGELFF
D gene: NA; V gene: TRBV3-1; J gene: TRBJ1-5; clone size: few; CDR3 DNA: TGTGCCAGCAGCCCCCGGTGGGGCGGGATAGATAGCAATCAGCCCCAGCATTTT; CDR3 protein: CASSPRWGGIDSNQPQHF
D gene: NA; V gene: TRBV20-1; J gene: TRBJ1-5; clone size: many; CDR3 DNA: TGCAGTGCTAGGGACGAATCCCGTGGCAATCAGCCCCAGCATTTT; CDR3 protein: CSARDESRGNQPQHF
D gene: TRBD1; V gene: TRBV18; J gene: TRBJ2-5; clone size: many; CDR3 DNA: TGTGCCAGCTCACCAGGACAGGGAAGTGAGACCCAGTACTTC; CDR3 protein: CASSPGQGSETQYF
D gene: TRBD2; V gene: TRBV5-1; J gene: TRBJ2-1; clone size: many; CDR3 DNA: TGCGCCAGCAGCTTGGTACTGACTAGCGGTCACAATGAGCAGTTCTTC; CDR3 protein: CASSLVLTSGHNEQFF
D gene: NA; V gene: TRBV12-3/TRBV12-4; J gene: TRBJ1-6; clone size: many; CDR3 DNA: TGTGCCAGCAGTTTTGGGCCGATAAATTCACCCCTCCACTTT; CDR3 protein: CASSFGPINSPLHF
D gene: NA; V gene: TRBV11-2; J gene: TRBJ1-2; clone size: NA; CDR3 DNA: TGTGCCAGCAGTCTTACAGGGATGGGGGGCTACACCTTC; CDR3 protein: CASSLTGMGGYTF
D gene: TRBD2; V gene: TRBV2; J gene: TRBJ2-5; clone size: few; CDR3 DNA: TGTGCCAGCATCAGACTAGCGGGGGGGAGCGAGACCCAGCACTTC; CDR3 protein: CASIRLAGGSETQHF
D gene: NA; V gene: TRBV29-1; J gene: TRBJ2-1; clone size: NA; CDR3 DNA: TGCAGCGCACGGGAGTGGGGGCGGGGGAATGAGCAGTTCTTC; CDR3 protein: CSAREWGRGNEQFF
D gene: NA; V gene: TRBV4-1; J gene: TRBJ1-6; clone size: NA; CDR3 DNA: TGCGCCAGCAGCCATTCAGCCCCCGGTAATTCACCCCTCCACTTT; CDR3 protein: CASSHSAPGNSPLHF
D gene: TRBD1; V gene: TRBV20-1; J gene: TRBJ1-1; clone size: many; CDR3 DNA: TGCAGTGCTAGAGATCCGGGACAGGGGGACAACACTGAAGCTTTCTTT; CDR3 protein: CSARDPGQGDNTEAFF
D gene: NA; V gene: TRBV11-2; J gene: TRBJ1-1; clone size: many; CDR3 DNA: TGTGCCAGCAGCTTAGGGTATGGTCTTGAAGCTTTCTTT; CDR3 protein: CASSLGYGLEAFF
D gene: NA; V gene: TRBV29-1; J gene: TRBJ2-1; clone size: NA; CDR3 DNA: TGCAGCGTTGAAGACTCTAGCTCCTACAATGAGCAGTTCTTC; CDR3 protein: CSVEDSSSYNEQFF
D gene: TRBD1; V gene: TRBV6-1; J gene: TRBJ2-5; clone size: few; CDR3 DNA: TGTGCCAGCCGGGACAGCTCTCAAGAGACCCGGTACTTC; CDR3 protein: CASRDSSQETRYF
D gene: TRBD2; V gene: TRBV11-3; J gene: TRBJ2-1; clone size: many; CDR3 DNA: TGTGCCAGCAGCTTAGCTAGCGGGAGAGGCGAGCAGTTCTTC; CDR3 protein: CASSLASGRGEQFF
D gene: TRBD2; V gene: TRBV11-2; J gene: TRBJ2-1; clone size: many; CDR3 DNA: TGTGCCAGCAGGCCGGGACTAGCCCCCAATGAGCAGTTCTTC; CDR3 protein: CASRPGLAPNEQFF
D gene: NA; V gene: TRBV5-1; J gene: TRBJ2-3; clone size: many; CDR3 DNA: TGCGCCAGCAGCTTGGGGGACACCTTCAGAGATACGCAGTATTTT; CDR3 protein: CASSLGDTFRDTQYF
D gene: NA; V gene: TRBV12-3/TRBV12-4; J gene: TRBJ2-3; clone size: many; CDR3 DNA: TGTGCCAGCAGTAGAACCGCCGGCCTCCTTTATACGCAGTATTTT; CDR3 protein: CASSRTAGLLYTQYF
D gene: NA; V gene: TRBV9; J gene: TRBJ2-7; clone size: many; CDR3 DNA: TGTGCCAGCAGCGTAGAAGGGGTCGAGCAGTACTTC; CDR3 protein: CASSVEGVEQYF
D gene: NA; V gene: TRBV12-3/TRBV12-4; J gene: TRBJ1-5; clone size: NA; CDR3 DNA: TGTGCCAGCAGTCCGGGGACTGGACCCCAGCATTTT; CDR3 protein: CASSPGTGPQHF
D gene: NA; V gene: TRBV30; J gene: TRBJ2-2; clone size: many; CDR3 DNA: TGTGCCTGGACAAAGAACACCGGGGAGCTGTTTTTT; CDR3 protein: CAWTKNTGELFF
D gene: TRBD2; V gene: TRBV20-1; J gene: TRBJ2-1; clone size: many; CDR3 DNA: TGCAGTGCTAAACAGAATAGCGGGGGCGGTGTGAATGAGCAGTTCTTC; CDR3 protein: CSAKQNSGGGVNEQFF
D gene: TRBD1; V gene: TRBV30; J gene: TRBJ1-4; clone size: many; CDR3 DNA: TGTGCCTGGACAAGGACAGGAAATAATGAAAAACTGTTTTTT; CDR3 protein: CAWTRTGNNEKLFF
D gene: TRBD1; V gene: TRBV27; J gene: TRBJ1-1; clone size: many; CDR3 DNA: TGTGCCAGCAGTCCAGTGGGACAGGGGGCCGCTGAAGCTTTCTTT; CDR3 protein: CASSPVGQGAAEAFF
D gene: NA; V gene: TRBV12-3/TRBV12-4; J gene: TRBJ2-5; clone size: many; CDR3 DNA: TGTGCCAGCAGTTTGCAGGGATTCTTCGAGACCCAGTACTTC; CDR3 protein: CASSLQGFFETQYF
D gene: NA; V gene: TRBV2; J gene: TRBJ2-3; clone size: many; CDR3 DNA: TGTGCCAGCGCGCTCGGGGGCACAGATACGCAGTATTTT; CDR3 protein: CASALGGTDTQYF
D gene: NA; V gene: TRBV9; J gene: TRBJ2-3; clone size: NA; CDR3 DNA: TGTGCCAGCAGCGGAGAAGGGGCCGGGGATACGCAGTATTTT; CDR3 protein: CASSGEGAGDTQYF
D gene: NA; V gene: TRBV27; J gene: TRBJ2-3; clone size: NA; CDR3 DNA: TGTGCCAGCAGAGGAACCGGGACACCTAGGGCGGATACGCAGTATTTT; CDR3 protein: CASRGTGTPRADTQYF
D gene: NA; V gene: TRBV12-3/TRBV12-4; J gene: TRBJ1-3; clone size: NA; CDR3 DNA: TGTGCCACCCGTTGGGTAGGTGGTAAGAACACCATATATTTT; CDR3 protein: CATRWVGGKNTIYF
D gene: NA; V gene: TRBV19; J gene: TRBJ1-5; clone size: NA; CDR3 DNA: TGTGCCAGTAGTATCGTGACCGGCGGTCAGCCCCAGCATTTT; CDR3 protein: CASSIVTGGQPQHF
D gene: TRBD1; V gene: TRBV6-6; J gene: TRBJ1-2; clone size: NA; CDR3 DNA: TGTGCCAGCAGTTACTCGTTTGGGACAGGGCAACCTAACTATGGCTACACCTTC; CDR3 protein: CASSYSFGTGQPNYGYTF
D gene: TRBD1; V gene: TRBV7-9; J gene: TRBJ2-1; clone size: NA; CDR3 DNA: TGTGCCACCCAAGACAGGGGGAATAGTAATGAGCAGTTCTTC; CDR3 protein: CATQDRGNSNEQFF
D gene: TRBD2; V gene: TRBV6-9; J gene: TRBJ2-5; clone size: NA; CDR3 DNA: TGTGCCAGCAGTTACCCCCGCCCACCCACCGGGAGGGAGACCCAGTACTTC; CDR3 protein: CASSYPRPPTGRETQYF
D gene: NA; V gene: TRBV6-1; J gene: TRBJ1-6; clone size: many; CDR3 DNA: TGTGCCAGCAGTATACAGGGCTCACTGCGGAATTCACCCCTCCACTTT; CDR3 protein: CASSIQGSLRNSPLHF
D gene: NA; V gene: TRBV7-9; J gene: TRBJ2-5; clone size: NA; CDR3 DNA: TGTGCCAGCAGCTTGAGGACTATCCAAGAGACCCAGTACTTC; CDR3 protein: CASSLRTIQETQYF
D gene: NA; V gene: TRBV18; J gene: TRBJ2-7; clone size: NA; CDR3 DNA: TGTGCCAGCTCACCAGTCGCAGGTTTGGACGAGCAGTACTTC; CDR3 protein: CASSPVAGLDEQYF
D gene: NA; V gene: TRBV30; J gene: TRBJ1-1; clone size: many; CDR3 DNA: TGTGCCTGGACCCGAGGACAGCTGAACACTGAAGCTTTCTTT; CDR3 protein: CAWTRGQLNTEAFF
D gene: TRBD2; V gene: TRBV18; J gene: TRBJ2-7; clone size: many; CDR3 DNA: TGTGCCAGCTCACCAGGGCTAGCGGGGCCTTTGGGCGAGCAGTACTTC; CDR3 protein: CASSPGLAGPLGEQYF
D gene: TRBD1; V gene: TRBV3-1; J gene: TRBJ1-1; clone size: NA; CDR3 DNA: TGTGCCGGCAGCCGTCGGACAGGAAGGAACACTGAAGCTTTCTTT; CDR3 protein: CAGSRRTGRNTEAFF
D gene: NA; V gene: TRBV7-6; J gene: TRBJ2-1; clone size: many; CDR3 DNA: TGTGCCAGCAGCTTAGCCGGGAGCACCTACAATGAGCAGTTCTTC; CDR3 protein: CASSLAGSTYNEQFF
D gene: TRBD2; V gene: TRBV2; J gene: TRBJ2-2; clone size: NA; CDR3 DNA: TGTGCCAGCAGTAAGACTAGCGGGAGCCTTTTCGCGAACACCGGGGAGCTGTTTTTT; CDR3 protein: CASSKTSGSLFANTGELFF
D gene: TRBD1; V gene: TRBV5-1; J gene: TRBJ1-3; clone size: NA; CDR3 DNA: TGCGCCAGCAGCCCCGGGACAGGGATCTTGCAAGGAAACACCATATATTTT; CDR3 protein: CASSPGTGILQGNTIYF
D gene: NA; V gene: TRBV5-1; J gene: TRBJ1-2; clone size: many; CDR3 DNA: TGCGCCAGCAGCCCGTCTCTTCATAGAGACTATGGCTACACCTTC; CDR3 protein: CASSPSLHRDYGYTF
D gene: NA; V gene: TRBV28; J gene: TRBJ2-3; clone size: many; CDR3 DNA: TGTGCCAGCAGCCGACGTGGAGGATTGGATACGCAGTATTTT; CDR3 protein: CASSRRGGLDTQYF
D gene: NA; V gene: TRBV27; J gene: TRBJ1-5; clone size: NA; CDR3 DNA: TGTGCCAGGGTTAGCAATCAGCCCCAGCATTTT; CDR3 protein: CARVSNQPQHF